This TCR beta chain was obtained from a study of blood T cell repertoires in COVID-19 (dated by TCRdb to between 2020 and 2021). For the study in its entirety: The collaborator samples originated in the United States, Italy and Spain and spanned the acute and convalescent phases of COVID-19. The prospective study material was composed of cDNA or gDNA derived from T cells, B-cell-depleted T cells, or PBMCs. The dataset comprised deeply sampled blood TCRbeta repertoires from subjects exposed to, actively infected with, or recovered from COVID-19. The repertoires were released in a freely available public database meant as a resource for research on the immune response to SARS-CoV-2. The samples were drawn from two sources: the first 160 participants of the ongoing ImmuneRACE study, and over 1,000 subjects contributed by 6 global collaborators. The sample metadata nearly always contained a de-identified subject ID, COVID-19 status, age in years and sex. Where available, HLA class I and class II types were obtained from metadata supplied by the sample provider rather than from assay-based typing. Results and caveats for the whole study, not just this receptor: Clinical and demographic metadata were provided uncurated, with the amount varying by source and participant.

The immunoSEQ Assay, a bias-controlled multiplex PCR, was used to amplify TCRbeta CDR3 regions from genomic DNA. Concerning the study's data processing: The number of nucleated cells in each sample was estimated from the amplification of reference gene primers within the assay. Sequence reads were collapsed and filtered to measure the absolute abundance of every unique TCRbeta CDR3 rearrangement. For each sample, productive Simpson clonality was calculated by taking the square root of Simpson's diversity index across productive rearrangements. TCRdb's version of the immuneACCESS table is confined to in-frame rearrangements and falls short of the full clone set. An unresolved V gene accounts for under half of the shortfall where checked; the remainder is of unknown origin. The D gene and trimming were derived from the DNA, and the V and J assignments and clone size from that table. The sample table shows approximately 140,000 clones, and roughly 88% are seen once. The ten largest clones capture more than 2% of the sample.

Whole blood was collected in K2EDTA tubes by collaborating institutions according to the institutions' own protocols. For TCRbeta analysis, collaborators shipped samples as frozen whole blood, isolated PBMCs, or DNA extracted from either of those sample types. A word on this clone: Its binding antigen is unknown. Within one base of it there is no much larger clone, and no base qualities were kept.

Inclusive of the bounding cysteine and phenylalanine, the CDR3 is 15 residues long. Solely the CDR3 DNA is kept, with 45 bases framed from the first base. Compared with germline, V lacks 8 bases and J lacks 1 base; bases without a gene match: 9. CDR1 is given as SNHLY and CDR2 as FYNNEI, both from the germline V gene. Recombination joined TRBV2 with TRBJ1-2, and TRBD1 matches 8 of the central bases. Sequencing was carried out using peripheral blood. This sequence originates from a man aged 65 to 79 with active COVID-19. The DNA sequence follows: TGTGCCAGCGGGGAGGACAGGGCTTTTAACTATGGCTACACCTTC. The translation is CASGEDRAFNYGYTF.